What follows are 29 T cell receptor beta chains derived from one specimen sequenced in a study of blood T cell repertoires in COVID-19. The data were produced by immunoSEQ multiplex PCR, yet TCRdb's version contains in-frame clones alone and is incomplete. The table shows fewer than 350,000 clones, with approximately 86% occurring only once. The sample taken for sequencing was PBMCs or T cells enriched from blood (not recorded which). The receptors were sampled from a woman in her thirties who had recovered from COVID-19.

The chain employs TRBV27 and TRBJ1-5, with 10 bases fitting TRBD1. J gave up 6 bases and V 4 bases, and 6 bases lay outside the gene matches. The length of the CDR3 is 15 residues. The V gene's germline CDR1 is MNHEY and CDR2 SMNVEV (reference sequence). CDR3 nucleotide sequence: TGTGCCAGCAGTTCCCCCGGACAGGGGGGTCAGCCCCAGCATTTT. Its translation is CASSSPGQGGQPQHF.

The J gene is TRBJ2-3, the V gene TRBV12-5; 8 bases line up with TRBD2. V was clipped by 7 bases and J by 6 bases; unmatched bases: 9. The CDR3 sequence is 14 residues long. Germline V CDR1 and CDR2: LGHNT, FRNRAP. The CDR3 protein is CASAQSGSRDTQYF. In DNA form, the CDR3 reads TGTGCTAGTGCCCAAAGCGGGAGTCGTGATACGCAGTATTTT.

The chain is built from TRBV7-3 and TRBJ2-4; possibly TRBD2 for D (6 bases). Between the trimmed V and J ends, which lost 3 bases and 7 bases, there was a span of 19 bases. Per the germline V gene, CDR1 is SGHTA and CDR2 is FQGTGA. CDR3 length equals 16 residues. CDR3 sequence reads: CASSLGPGLWENIQYF. The CDR3 DNA sequence: TGTGCCAGCAGCTTGGGCCCGGGACTTTGGGAGAACATTCAGTACTTC.

This clone was observed a few times. The chain links TRBV6-6 to TRBJ2-2, with a possible D match to TRBD2 (6 bases). Per the germline V gene, CDR1 is MNHNY and CDR2 is SVGAGI (reference sequence). Trimming removed 2 bases from V and 6 bases from J, with 13 bases in between. This CDR3 comprises 15 residues. The CDR3 protein is CASSYPRGSAGELFF. CDR3 coding DNA: TGTGCCAGCAGTTACCCGCGGGGTAGCGCCGGGGAGCTGTTTTTT.

J is TRBJ1-1 and V is TRBV9; the match to TRBD1 covers 9 bases. J was trimmed by 3 bases and V by 3 bases; bases with no gene match: 6. The CDR3 covers 15 residues. Per germline, CDR1 SGDLS and CDR2 YYNGEE. CDR3 bases: TGTGCCAGCAGCGCGGCCGGGACAGGGTACACTGAAGCTTTCTTT. Translating gives CASSAAGTGYTEAFF.

This chain connects TRBV2 to TRBJ1-4; D uncertain. Trimming removed 8 bases at V and 7 bases at J, with 14 bases between. The CDR3 is 13 residues long. Germline V gene lookup returns CDR1 SNHLY and CDR2 FYNNEI. CDR3 region: CASVSILSEKLFF. In DNA, the CDR3 is TGTGCCAGCGTCTCGATTCTATCTGAAAAACTGTTTTTT. The full variable domain, rest sourced from reference TRBV2 and TRBJ1-4, is EPEVTQTPSHQVTQMGQEVILRCVPISNHLYFYWYRQILGQKVEFLVSFYNNEISEKSEIFDDQFSVERPDGSNFTLKIRSTKLEDSAMYFCASVSILSEKLFFGSGTQLSVL.

This sequence joins TRBV10-1 and TRBJ2-3; TRBD1 matches at 9 bases. This CDR3 comprises 17 residues. Germline lookup yields CDR1 WNHNN and CDR2 SYGVQD (reference sequence). J lost 1 base, V lost 5 bases, and 10 bases had no gene match. The CDR3 region has the DNA TGCGCCAGCAGTTTGCTCACAGGGGGCCGGGGCACAGATACGCAGTATTTT. Translating it yields CASSLLTGGRGTDTQYF.

The chain employs TRBV28 and TRBJ1-1; D is unclear. This CDR3 has 12 residues. V was trimmed by 8 bases and J by 6 bases, leaving 13 bases between them. CDR1 is MDHEN and CDR2 is SYDVKM in the germline V gene. CDR3 loop: CASREVGAEAFF. The DNA of the CDR3 is TGTGCCAGCCGAGAAGTGGGCGCTGAAGCTTTCTTT.

The chain joins TRBV7-9 to TRBJ1-1; no reliable D call. V dropped 5 bases and J dropped 8 bases, with 21 bases sitting between them. This CDR3 has 15 residues. The germline gives CDR1 SEHNR, CDR2 FQNEAQ (reference sequence). The CDR3 protein is CASSSLLGPGSEAFF. CDR3 sequence (DNA): TGTGCCAGCAGCAGCCTCTTGGGCCCGGGGTCAGAAGCTTTCTTT.

This clone was seen only once. The V call is TRBV3-1 (or the pseudogene TRBV3-2), the J call TRBJ2-3; the match to TRBD2 covers 9 bases. This CDR3 is 17 amino acids long. The trim removed 1 base at V and 4 bases at J, leaving 9 bases unmatched. Germline CDR1 LGHDT, CDR2 YNNKEL (reference sequence). The CDR3 DNA sequence: TGTGCCAGCAGCCAAGCTCTAGCGGGATTAGTGGCAGATACGCAGTATTTT. This gives the protein CASSQALAGLVADTQYF.

This clone was seen just once. The gene calls are TRBV14 and TRBJ1-6; TRBD1 matches at 7 bases. Germline assignment: CDR1 SGHDN and CDR2 FVKESK. V shed 1 base, J shed 8 bases, and the junction held 5 bases outside the gene matches. The CDR3 extends over 15 amino acids. The CDR3 nucleotides are TGTGCCAGCAGCCAAGTCCGCAGGGGGTATTCACCCCTCCACTTT. Encoded protein: CASSQVRRGYSPLHF.

The genes are TRBV5-1 and TRBJ1-4; possibly TRBD1 for D (5 bases). Germline CDR1 is SGHRS and CDR2 is YFSETQ. This CDR3 spans 15 amino acids. The ends were cut back, 2 bases at V and 6 bases at J, with 14 bases in the middle. The DNA of the CDR3 is TGCGCCAGCAGCTTCTATGGGACTGCTGATGAAAAACTGTTTTTT. Translated: CASSFYGTADEKLFF. The full variable domain, in which reference TRBV5-1 and TRBJ1-4 provide the parts outside the CDR3, is KAGVTQTPRYLIKTRGQQVTLSCSPISGHRSVSWYQQTPGQGLQFLFEYFSETQRNKGNFPGRFSGRQFSNSRSEMNVSTLELGDSALYLCASSFYGTADEKLFFGSGTQLSVL.

This clone was seen just once. The chain couples TRBV5-5 to TRBJ1-4; no firm D call. Germline CDR1 reads SGHKS; CDR2 reads YYEKEE (reference sequence). V lost 4 bases, J lost 8 bases, and 21 bases lay in between. CDR3 size: 16 residues. CDR3 nucleotide sequence: TGTGCCAGCAGCATCGGGATCCTACTTAGTTCGGAAAAACTGTTTTTT. Protein product: CASSIGILLSSEKLFF.

The chain combines TRBV6-1 with TRBJ1-6, with D tentatively TRBD1 (5 bases). There are 15 residues in the CDR3. V was pared by 2 bases and J by 9 bases, with 14 bases between. Germline CDR1 and CDR2: MNHNS and SASEGT. The CDR3 here is CASSENGGESSPLHF. The DNA for the CDR3 is TGTGCCAGCAGTGAAAACGGGGGAGAAAGTTCACCCCTCCACTTT.

This clone was detected only once. The rearrangement joins TRBV13 to TRBJ2-6, with D perhaps TRBD2 (6 bases). The V gene's germline CDR1 is PRHDT and CDR2 FYEKMQ (reference sequence). CDR3 length equals 16 residues. V shed 4 bases and J shed 2 bases, with 12 bases lying between them. The CDR3 spells CASSSDQRAGANVLTF. In nucleotides, the CDR3 is TGTGCCAGCAGCTCAGACCAGCGGGCTGGGGCCAACGTCCTGACTTTC.

The chain is built from TRBV30 and TRBJ2-1, with 12 nucleotides matching TRBD2. Trimming took 2 bases from V and 15 from J; bases not matched to a gene: 17. CDR3 length: 16 amino acids. Germline values: CDR1 GTSNPN, CDR2 SVGIG (reference sequence). CDR3 loop: CAWSSTGLAGRRERFF. The CDR3 nucleotides read TGTGCCTGGAGTTCAACCGGACTAGCGGGAAGGAGGGAGAGGTTCTTC.

The V call is TRBV3-1 (or the pseudogene TRBV3-2), the J call TRBJ2-3; no definite D call. The CDR3 has 16 residues. V was cut by 0 bases and J by 4 bases, with 14 bases left in between. In germline, CDR1 is LGHDT, CDR2 YNNKEL (reference sequence). CDR3 DNA sequence: TGTGCCAGCAGCCAAGATAGAGCCCCATCGGCAGATACGCAGTATTTT. Translating gives CASSQDRAPSADTQYF.

This chain connects TRBV7-9 to TRBJ2-1; D is unclear. This CDR3 spans 9 amino acids. In germline, CDR1 is SEHNR, CDR2 FQNEAQ (reference sequence). Trimming left V 5 bases short and J 14 bases short, with 7 bases between. The CDR3 sequence: CASSPREFF. The CDR3 DNA sequence: TGTGCCAGCAGCCCCCGGGAGTTCTTC.

V and J are TRBV5-1 and TRBJ2-1, with 10 bases lining up with TRBD2. V lost 4 bases, J lost 2 bases, and 15 bases stayed unmatched. CDR1 and CDR2 (germline): SGHRS, YFSETQ. The CDR3 runs to 19 residues. The CDR3 region is CASSPRTFSGRPAYNEQFF. Written as DNA, the CDR3 is TGCGCCAGCAGCCCGAGGACTTTTAGCGGGAGGCCCGCCTACAATGAGCAGTTCTTC.

The genes are TRBV2 and TRBJ1-5; perhaps TRBD1 as D (6 bases). Germline V gene sequence: CDR1 SNHLY, CDR2 FYNNEI. Trimming stripped 6 bases from V and 0 bases from J, with 12 bases between. The CDR3 length is 15 residues. The DNA of the CDR3 is TGTGCCAGCAGCCGGACAGCGCATAGCAATCAGCCCCAGCATTTT. This gives the protein CASSRTAHSNQPQHF.

The chain links TRBV5-4 to TRBJ2-7, with 7 bases lining up with TRBD1. The CDR3 consists of 14 residues. V was pared by 7 bases and J by 2 bases, with 9 bases of the junction left unmatched. CDR1 is SGHNT, CDR2 YYREEE, per germline (reference sequence). CDR3 loop: CASQRGQEAYEQYF. The CDR3 DNA follows: TGTGCCAGCCAGAGGGGGCAGGAAGCCTACGAGCAGTACTTC.

This clone was recorded only once. The chain combines TRBV29-1 with TRBJ1-2, with D maybe TRBD1 (5 bases). V shed 8 bases and J shed 5 bases, with 24 bases lying between them. The germline CDR1 and CDR2 sequences are SQVTM and ANQGSEA. This CDR3 contains 15 residues. The CDR3, as DNA: TGCAGCCCCCAAAGGGGAGGGGCCCACGGGTATGGCTACACCTTC. It codes for CSPQRGGAHGYGYTF.

This clone has only a few counts. The gene calls are TRBV28 and TRBJ1-4, with D hard to call. This CDR3 contains 16 residues. Trimming shortened V by 3 bases and J by 0 bases, and 11 bases separated the two germline ends. Germline CDR1 and CDR2: MDHEN and SYDVKM. CDR3 sequence reads: CASSFSPFATNEKLFF. Here the CDR3 DNA reads TGTGCCAGCAGTTTTTCCCCGTTTGCAACTAATGAAAAACTGTTTTTT.

The chain has TRBV27 and TRBJ2-1, with D uncertain. CDR1 is MNHEY, CDR2 SMNVEV, per germline (reference sequence). Trimming took 5 bases from V and 7 from J, leaving 9 bases between them. The CDR3 runs to 12 residues. CDR3 DNA: TGTGCCAGCAGTAAAGTCCAGAATGAGCAGTTCTTC. As protein: CASSKVQNEQFF.

On this clone itself: The sample has other DNA sequences that encode this CDR3 too. The chain combines TRBV30 with TRBJ1-1, with D tentatively TRBD1 (5 bases). Germline V gene lookup returns CDR1 GTSNPN and CDR2 SVGIG (reference sequence). The length of the CDR3 is 12 residues. The V and J ends lost 2 bases and 4 bases respectively, with 8 bases between them. This chain's CDR3 is CAWSPGGTEAFF. CDR3 nucleotide sequence: TGTGCCTGGAGTCCCGGGGGCACTGAAGCTTTCTTT.

The chain employs TRBV3-1 (or the pseudogene TRBV3-2) and TRBJ1-3, with TRBD1 as a possible D gene (6 bases). The CDR3 runs to 15 residues. The germline gives CDR1 LGHDT, CDR2 YNNKEL (reference sequence). V was pared by 4 bases and J by 2 bases, with 12 bases between. The CDR3 bases are TGTGCCAGCAGCCTCAGGGGATCTGCTGGAAACACCATATATTTT. Its translation is CASSLRGSAGNTIYF.

A word on this clone: A junction boundary mismatches the germline segment, possibly from a read error. The chain links TRBV28 to TRBJ2-7; TRBD1 matches at 7 bases. Germline CDR1 and CDR2: MDHEN and SYDVKM. This CDR3 spans 11 amino acids. DNA for the CDR3: TGTGCCAGCAGCTCAAGCCGGGACAGAGGCTTC. Protein: CASSSSRDRGF.

V and J are TRBV5-1 and TRBJ2-3; D is uncertain. The CDR3 spans 15 residues. Germline assignment: CDR1 SGHRS and CDR2 YFSETQ. V lost 0 bases to trimming and J lost 1 base, with 9 bases between them. CDR3 sequence: CASSLDVSRTDTQYF. The CDR3 region has the DNA TGCGCCAGCAGCTTGGACGTCAGTCGCACAGATACGCAGTATTTT.

The chain recombines TRBV7-2 with TRBJ2-4; D is possibly TRBD2 (5 bases). Trimming took off 5 bases at V and 6 bases at J, with 20 bases between the two ends. The germline V gene has CDR1 SGHTA and CDR2 FQGNSA. The CDR3 extends over 16 amino acids. DNA of the CDR3: TGTGCCAGCAGCCCTTCCCCGGGTCCCGCGGGAAACATTCAGTACTTC. It codes for CASSPSPGPAGNIQYF. Full variable domain (missing parts from reference TRBV7-2 and TRBJ2-4): GAGVSQSPSNKVTEKGKDVELRCDPISGHTALYWYRQSLGQGLEFLIYFQGNSAPDKSGLPSDRFSAERTGGSVSTLTIQRTQQEDSAVYLCASSPSPGPAGNIQYFGAGTRLSVL.